This T cell receptor beta chain is from a study of cytotoxic CD8 clonotypes in ibrutinib-treated CLL. At the level of the study: Response samples followed a median about twelve months of treatment, range 6 to 36. Study-level points and caveats: Having risen at ibrutinib response, clonality had fallen back toward baseline by progression.

This clone was counted once. Antigen specificity is unknown. CDR1 SEHNR and CDR2 FQNEAQ come from the germline V gene (reference sequence). Trimming took 8 bases from V and 0 from J, leaving 10 bases between them. This CDR3 has 13 residues. Assay used: immunoSEQ multiplex PCR; TCRdb lists only in-frame clones, some missing. The table records roughly 180,000 clones, 70% to 85% of them present only once. Here the sequenced sample was PBMCs, taken after 24 months of ibrutinib treatment. The genes are TRBV7-9 and TRBJ1-2; D is possibly TRBD1 (5 bases). This clonotype was obtained from a human donor with chronic lymphocytic leukemia. CDR3 amino acids: CASVSGTNYGYTF. The CDR3 nucleotides read TGTGCCAGCGTATCAGGGACTAACTATGGCTACACCTTC.